This T cell receptor beta chain was identified in a study of CD8 T cells in ankylosing spondylitis. The CDR3 has 12 amino acids. Trimming shortened V by 5 bases and J by 4 bases, and 9 bases separated the two germline ends. Germline V gene lookup returns CDR1 PRHDT and CDR2 FYEKMQ (reference sequence). This clonotype has at least ten counts. TCRdb re-derived calls from the 5' RACE reads in MiXCR, one entry per CDR3 protein. The table shows under 85,000 distinct CDR3 sequences, with about 5% occurring only once. Specimen: blood, either unsorted or a sorted T cell fraction (not recorded which). V usage is TRBV13 and J usage is TRBJ2-7; maybe TRBD1 (6 bases). This TCR was recovered from a male donor with ankylosing spondylitis or in good health (not recorded which). The CDR3 spells CASSHRAYEQYF. CDR3 nucleotide sequence: TGTGCCAGCAGCCACAGGGCGTACGAGCAGTACTTC.